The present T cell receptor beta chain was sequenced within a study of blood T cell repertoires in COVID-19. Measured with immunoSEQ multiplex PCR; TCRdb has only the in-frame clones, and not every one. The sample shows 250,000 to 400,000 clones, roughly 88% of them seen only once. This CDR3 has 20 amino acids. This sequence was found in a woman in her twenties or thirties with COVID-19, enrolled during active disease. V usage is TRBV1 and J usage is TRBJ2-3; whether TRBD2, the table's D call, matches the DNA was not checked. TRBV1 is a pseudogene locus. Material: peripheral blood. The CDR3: CTSSQAPTSGGPKIGDTQYF. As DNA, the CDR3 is TGCACCAGCAGCCAAGCCCCGACTAGCGGGGGACCTAAGATAGGAGATACGCAGTATTTT.